The clone carrying this T cell receptor (beta chain) was seen only once. The data were taken from a study of T cell responses to AZD1222 COVID-19 vaccine. With 6 bases clipped from V and 1 base from J, the junction kept 10 bases outside the gene matches. The CDR3 extends over 16 amino acids. CDR1 and CDR2 from the germline V gene are KGHSH and LQKENI. Method: immunoSEQ multiplex PCR; TCRdb's copy keeps in-frame clones and lacks some. The sample contains about 15,000 clones, approximately 90% of which appear only once. The genes are TRBV18 and TRBJ2-5, with 8 nucleotides matching TRBD1. The source is an adult who received the AZD1222 COVID-19 vaccine. The sequences come from peripheral blood, collected 28 days after the second AZD1222 dose. The chain's CDR3 is CASSGVGQGLQETQYF. CDR3 coding DNA: TGTGCCAGCTCCGGGGTCGGACAGGGCCTCCAAGAGACCCAGTACTTC.